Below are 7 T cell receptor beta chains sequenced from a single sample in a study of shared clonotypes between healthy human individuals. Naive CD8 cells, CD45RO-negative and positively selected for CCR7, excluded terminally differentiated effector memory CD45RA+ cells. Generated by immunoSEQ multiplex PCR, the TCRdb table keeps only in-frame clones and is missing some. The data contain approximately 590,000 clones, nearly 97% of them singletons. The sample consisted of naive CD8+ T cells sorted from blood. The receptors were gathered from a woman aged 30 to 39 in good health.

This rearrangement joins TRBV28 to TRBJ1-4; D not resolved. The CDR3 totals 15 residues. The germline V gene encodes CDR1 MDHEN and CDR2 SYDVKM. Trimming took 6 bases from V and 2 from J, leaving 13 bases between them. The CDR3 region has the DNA TGTGCCAGCAGATCAAGGGCTGCGACTAATGAAAAACTGTTTTTT. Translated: CASRSRAATNEKLFF.

CDR3 sequence (DNA): TGTGCCAGCAGTCGACCCAGGGGGCGCGGGCAGCCCCAGCATTTT. It codes for CASSRPRGRGQPQHF. The V call is TRBV28, the J call TRBJ1-5; 8 bases fit TRBD1. V was clipped by 5 bases and J by 7 bases; unmatched bases: 10. The germline V gene has CDR1 MDHEN and CDR2 SYDVKM. CDR3 size: 15 residues.

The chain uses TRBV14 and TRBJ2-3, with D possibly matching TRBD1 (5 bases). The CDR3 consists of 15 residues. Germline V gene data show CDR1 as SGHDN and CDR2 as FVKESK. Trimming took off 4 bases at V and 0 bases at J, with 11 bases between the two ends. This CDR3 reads CASSLWTHSTDTQYF. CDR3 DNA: TGTGCCAGCAGCCTTTGGACACATAGCACAGATACGCAGTATTTT.

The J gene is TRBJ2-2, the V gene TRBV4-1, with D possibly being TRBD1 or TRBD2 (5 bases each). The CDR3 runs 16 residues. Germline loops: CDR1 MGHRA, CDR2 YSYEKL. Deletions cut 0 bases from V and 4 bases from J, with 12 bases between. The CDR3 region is CASSQDRGRGTGELFF. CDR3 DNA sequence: TGCGCCAGCAGCCAAGATCGGGGCCGGGGCACCGGGGAGCTGTTTTTT.

The CDR3 nucleotides read TGTGCCAGTAACAATATAGTGACAGGGGCAGGGTACACTGAAGCTTTCTTT. Translated, it gives CASNNIVTGAGYTEAFF. The V and J genes are TRBV19 and TRBJ1-1, with 8 nucleotides matching TRBD1. The CDR3 has 17 residues. V shed 7 bases, J shed 3 bases, and the junction held 16 bases outside the gene matches. CDR1 and CDR2 (germline): LNHDA, SQIVND (reference sequence).

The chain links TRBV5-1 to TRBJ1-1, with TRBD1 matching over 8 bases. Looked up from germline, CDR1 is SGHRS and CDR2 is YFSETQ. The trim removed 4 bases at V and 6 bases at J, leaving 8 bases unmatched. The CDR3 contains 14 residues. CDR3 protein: CASSRDRQIAEAFF. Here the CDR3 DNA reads TGCGCCAGCAGCCGGGACAGGCAGATAGCTGAAGCTTTCTTT.

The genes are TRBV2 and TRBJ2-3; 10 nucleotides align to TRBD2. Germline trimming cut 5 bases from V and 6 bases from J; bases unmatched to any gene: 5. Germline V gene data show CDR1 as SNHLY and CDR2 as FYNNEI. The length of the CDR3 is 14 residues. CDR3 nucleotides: TGTGCCAGCAGTTGGACTAGCGGTGCGGATACGCAGTATTTT. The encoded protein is CASSWTSGADTQYF.